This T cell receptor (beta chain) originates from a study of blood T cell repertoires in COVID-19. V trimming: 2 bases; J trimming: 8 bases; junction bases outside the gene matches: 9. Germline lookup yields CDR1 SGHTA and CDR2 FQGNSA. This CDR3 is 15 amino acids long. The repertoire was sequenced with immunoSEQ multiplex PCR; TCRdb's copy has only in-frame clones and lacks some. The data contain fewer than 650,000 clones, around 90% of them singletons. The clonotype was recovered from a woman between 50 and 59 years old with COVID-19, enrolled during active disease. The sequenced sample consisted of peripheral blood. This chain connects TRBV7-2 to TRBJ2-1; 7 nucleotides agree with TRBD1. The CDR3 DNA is TGTGCCAGCAGCTTACAAGGGGGCATTTTATATGAGCAGTTCTTC. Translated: CASSLQGGILYEQFF.